This T cell receptor beta chain was identified in a study of T cells in Graves' hyperthyroidism and ophthalmopathy. The study's findings and limits: A model built on 13 V-J features separated ophthalmopathy from stable hyperthyroidism.

Any patient presenting with uncontrolled infection, other autoimmune disease, pregnancy or lactation was left out. Together with thyroid ultrasound, orbital computed tomography, serum thyroxine and TRAb, clinical symptoms were used for diagnoses. The CDR3 totals 15 residues. The J segment lost 9 bases and the V segment lost 5 bases, leaving 16 bases of the junction unmatched. Germline CDR1 SGHDT, CDR2 YYEEEE. TCR beta CDR3 region amplification was performed from RNA transcripts. HTBI primers were used for first-round RT-PCR of the TCR CDR3. TCRdb analysed the multiplex PCR reads with MiXCR anew, one entry per CDR3 protein. The profile shows 550,000 to 700,000 distinct CDR3 sequences, 35% to 55% of them singletons. Comment on this clonotype: Its antigen remains unknown. This may be a read error: a much more frequent sequence differs by one nucleotide.

The clonotype was recovered from an adult woman with Graves' disease, either hyperthyroidism or ophthalmopathy (not recorded which). The rearrangement links TRBV5-6 to TRBJ1-2; TRBD1 agrees at 7 bases. What was sequenced was peripheral blood or thyroid tissue (not recorded which). CDR3 in DNA: TGTGCCAGCAGTCCCCCTATAGAGGGGGCATATTGCTACACCTTC. Its protein is CASSPPIEGAYCYTF.